Included here is one T cell receptor (beta chain) sequence, with context. Its specificity is unknown. This specimen belongs to a study of STAT5B mutations in CD4+ large granular lymphocyte leukemia. Study conclusions and caveats: Higher CD4+ than CD8+ T-LGLL clonality might reflect small sample size.

The survey-level immunoSEQ assay was used. Only in-frame clones appear in the TCRdb table, and some are missing; sequencing was by immunoSEQ multiplex PCR. This table has 35,000 or so clones, approximately 88% appearing once. This sequence originates from a human donor in good health. Sequencing input: CD4+ T cells from blood buffy coats.

CDR3 loop: CASSLRTVTGELFF. CDR3 in DNA: TGTGCCAGCAGCTTAAGAACTGTAACCGGGGAGCTGTTTTTT. The chain combines TRBV7-8 with TRBJ2-2; D not resolved. Germline loops: CDR1 SGHVS, CDR2 FQNEAQ. This CDR3 comprises 14 residues. V lost 2 bases, J lost 5 bases, and 9 bases lay in between.